This TCR beta chain was sequenced for a study of shared clonotypes between healthy human individuals. V was clipped by 6 bases and J by 3 bases; unmatched bases: 4. Germline V gene data show CDR1 as SGHVS and CDR2 as FNYEAQ. The CDR3 spans 13 residues. The repertoire was sequenced with immunoSEQ multiplex PCR; TCRdb's copy has only in-frame clones and lacks some. This sample has a few million clones, with approximately 96% found just once. The clonotype originates from a young man in good health. The genes are TRBV7-6 and TRBJ2-5; 7 bases are shared with TRBD2. Input material: naive CD4+ T cells sorted from blood. Subset here: CD45RA+ positively selected. The DNA for the CDR3 is TGTGCCAGCAGTTCGGGGACTAAAGAGACCCAGTACTTC. It yields the protein CASSSGTKETQYF.